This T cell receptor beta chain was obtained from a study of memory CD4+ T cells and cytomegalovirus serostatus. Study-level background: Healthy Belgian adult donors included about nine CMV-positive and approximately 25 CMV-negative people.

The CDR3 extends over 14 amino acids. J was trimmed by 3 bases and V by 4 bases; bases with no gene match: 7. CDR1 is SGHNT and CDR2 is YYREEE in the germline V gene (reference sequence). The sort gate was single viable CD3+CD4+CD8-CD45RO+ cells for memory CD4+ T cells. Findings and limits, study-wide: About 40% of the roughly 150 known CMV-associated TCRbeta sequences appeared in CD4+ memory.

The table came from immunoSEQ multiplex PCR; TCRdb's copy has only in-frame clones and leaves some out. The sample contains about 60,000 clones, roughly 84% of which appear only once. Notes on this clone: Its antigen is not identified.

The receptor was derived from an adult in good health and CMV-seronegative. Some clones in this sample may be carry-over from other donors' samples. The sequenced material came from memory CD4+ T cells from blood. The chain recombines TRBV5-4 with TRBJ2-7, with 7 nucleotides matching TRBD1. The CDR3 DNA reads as TGTGCCAGCAGCCCGACAGGGCTGGACTACGAGCAGTACTTC. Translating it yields CASSPTGLDYEQYF.